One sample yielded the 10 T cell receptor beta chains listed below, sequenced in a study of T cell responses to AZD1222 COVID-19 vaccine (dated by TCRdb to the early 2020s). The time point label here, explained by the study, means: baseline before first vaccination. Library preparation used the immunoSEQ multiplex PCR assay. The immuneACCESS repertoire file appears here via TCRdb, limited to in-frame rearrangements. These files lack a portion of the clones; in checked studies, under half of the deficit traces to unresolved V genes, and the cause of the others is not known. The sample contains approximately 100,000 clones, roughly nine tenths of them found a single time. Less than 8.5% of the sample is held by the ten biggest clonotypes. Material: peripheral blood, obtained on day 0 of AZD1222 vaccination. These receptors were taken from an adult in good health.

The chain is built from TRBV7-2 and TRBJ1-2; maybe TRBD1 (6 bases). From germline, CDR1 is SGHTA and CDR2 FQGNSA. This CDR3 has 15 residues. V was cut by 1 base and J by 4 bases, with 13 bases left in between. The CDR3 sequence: CASSLGRGHVYGYTF. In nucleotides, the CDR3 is TGTGCCAGCAGCTTAGGCAGGGGCCATGTCTATGGCTACACCTTC.

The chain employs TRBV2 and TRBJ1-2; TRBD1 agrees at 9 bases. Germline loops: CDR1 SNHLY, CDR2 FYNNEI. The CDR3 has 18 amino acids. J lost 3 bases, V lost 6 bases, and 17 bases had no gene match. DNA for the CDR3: TGTGCCAGCAGCACACAGATCTCCCGGGACAGGGAGGACTATGGCTACACCTTC. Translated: CASSTQISRDREDYGYTF.

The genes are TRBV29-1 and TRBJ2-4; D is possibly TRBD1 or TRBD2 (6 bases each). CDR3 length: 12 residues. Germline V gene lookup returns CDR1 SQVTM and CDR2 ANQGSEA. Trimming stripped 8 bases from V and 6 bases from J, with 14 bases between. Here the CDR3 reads CSTEGEANIQYF. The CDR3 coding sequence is TGCAGCACGGAGGGGGAAGCAAACATTCAGTACTTC.

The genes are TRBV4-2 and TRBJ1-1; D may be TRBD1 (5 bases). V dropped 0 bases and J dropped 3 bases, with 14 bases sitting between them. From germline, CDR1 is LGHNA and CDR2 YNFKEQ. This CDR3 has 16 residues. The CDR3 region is CASSQELGRGDTEAFF. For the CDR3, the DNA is TGTGCCAGCAGCCAAGAATTGGGTAGGGGAGACACTGAAGCTTTCTTT.

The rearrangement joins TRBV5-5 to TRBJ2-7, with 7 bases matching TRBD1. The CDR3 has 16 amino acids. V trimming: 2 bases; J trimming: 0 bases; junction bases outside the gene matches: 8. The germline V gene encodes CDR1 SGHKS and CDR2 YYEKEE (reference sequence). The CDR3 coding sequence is TGTGCCAGCAGCTTACCCACAGGGGCCCTCTCCTACGAGCAGTACTTC. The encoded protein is CASSLPTGALSYEQYF. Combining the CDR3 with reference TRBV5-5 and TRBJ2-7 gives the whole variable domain DAGVTQSPTHLIKTRGQQVTLRCSPISGHKSVSWYQQVLGQGPQFIFQYYEKEERGRGNFPDRFSARQFPNYSSELNVNALLLGDSALYLCASSLPTGALSYEQYFGPGTRLTVT.

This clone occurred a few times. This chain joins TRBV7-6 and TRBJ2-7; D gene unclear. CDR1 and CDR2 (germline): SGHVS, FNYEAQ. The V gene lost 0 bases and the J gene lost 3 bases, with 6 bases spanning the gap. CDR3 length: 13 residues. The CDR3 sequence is CASSLASYYEQYF. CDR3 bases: TGTGCCAGCAGCTTAGCTAGTTACTACGAGCAGTACTTC.

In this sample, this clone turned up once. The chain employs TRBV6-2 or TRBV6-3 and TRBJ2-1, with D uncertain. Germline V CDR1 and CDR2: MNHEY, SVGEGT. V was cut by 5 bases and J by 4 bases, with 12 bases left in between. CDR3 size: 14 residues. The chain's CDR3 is CASSKGRSYNEQFF. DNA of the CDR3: TGTGCCAGCAGTAAGGGAAGATCATACAATGAGCAGTTCTTC.

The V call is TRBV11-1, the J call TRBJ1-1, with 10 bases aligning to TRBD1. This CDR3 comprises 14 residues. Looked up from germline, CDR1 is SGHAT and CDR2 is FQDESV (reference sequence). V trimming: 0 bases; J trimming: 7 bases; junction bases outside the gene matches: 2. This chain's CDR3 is CASSLARDRGEAFF. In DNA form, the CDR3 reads TGTGCCAGCAGCTTAGCGCGGGACAGGGGTGAAGCTTTCTTT.

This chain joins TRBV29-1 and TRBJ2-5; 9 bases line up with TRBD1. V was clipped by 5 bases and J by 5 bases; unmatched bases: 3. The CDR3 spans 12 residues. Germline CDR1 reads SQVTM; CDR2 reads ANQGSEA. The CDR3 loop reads CSVSTGGETQYF. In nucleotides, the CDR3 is TGCAGCGTTTCGACAGGGGGGGAGACCCAGTACTTC.

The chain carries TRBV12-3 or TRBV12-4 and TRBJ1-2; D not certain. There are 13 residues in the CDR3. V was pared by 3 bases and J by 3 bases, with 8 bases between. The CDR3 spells CASSFQWDYGYTF. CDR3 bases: TGTGCCAGCAGTTTTCAGTGGGACTATGGCTACACCTTC.